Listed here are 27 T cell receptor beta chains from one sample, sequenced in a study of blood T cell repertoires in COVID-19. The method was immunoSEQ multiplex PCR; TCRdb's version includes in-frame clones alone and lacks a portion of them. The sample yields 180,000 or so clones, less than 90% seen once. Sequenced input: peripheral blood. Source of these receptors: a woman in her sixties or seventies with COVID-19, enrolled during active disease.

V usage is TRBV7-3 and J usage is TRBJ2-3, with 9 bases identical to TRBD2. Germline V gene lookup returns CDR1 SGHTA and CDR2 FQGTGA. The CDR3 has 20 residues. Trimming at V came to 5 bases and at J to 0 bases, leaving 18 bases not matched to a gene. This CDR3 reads CASSPRDKSLAGVSTDTQYF. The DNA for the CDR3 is TGTGCCAGCAGCCCCCGGGACAAAAGTTTAGCGGGAGTTAGCACAGATACGCAGTATTTT.

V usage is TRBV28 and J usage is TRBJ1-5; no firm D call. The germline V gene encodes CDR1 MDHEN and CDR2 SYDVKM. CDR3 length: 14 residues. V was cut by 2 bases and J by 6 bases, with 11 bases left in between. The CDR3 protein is CASSLGGPAQPQHF. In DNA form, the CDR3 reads TGTGCCAGCAGTTTAGGAGGGCCGGCTCAGCCCCAGCATTTT. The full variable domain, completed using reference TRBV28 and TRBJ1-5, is DVKVTQSSRYLVKRTGEKVFLECVQDMDHENMFWYRQDPGLGLRLIYFSYDVKMKEKGDIPEGYSVSREKKERFSLILESASTNQTSMYLCASSLGGPAQPQHFGDGTRLSIL.

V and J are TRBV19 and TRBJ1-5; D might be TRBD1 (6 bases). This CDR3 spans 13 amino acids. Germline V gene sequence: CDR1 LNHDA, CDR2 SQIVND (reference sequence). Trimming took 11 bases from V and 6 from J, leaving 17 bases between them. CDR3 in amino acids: CASGGGAVQPQHF. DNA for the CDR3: TGTGCCTCCGGTGGGGGGGCGGTTCAGCCCCAGCATTTT. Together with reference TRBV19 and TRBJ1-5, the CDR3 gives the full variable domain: DGGITQSPKYLFRKEGQNVTLSCEQNLNHDAMYWYRQDPGQGLRLIYYSQIVNDFQKGDIAEGYSVSREKKESFPLTVTSAQKNPTAFYLCASGGGAVQPQHFGDGTRLSIL.

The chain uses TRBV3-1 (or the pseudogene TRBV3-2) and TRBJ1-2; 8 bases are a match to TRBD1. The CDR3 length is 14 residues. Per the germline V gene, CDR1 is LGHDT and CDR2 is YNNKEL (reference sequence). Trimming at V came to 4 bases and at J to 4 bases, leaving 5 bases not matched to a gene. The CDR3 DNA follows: TGTGCCAGCAGCCTCATCACAGGGGGCTATGGCTACACCTTC. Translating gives CASSLITGGYGYTF.

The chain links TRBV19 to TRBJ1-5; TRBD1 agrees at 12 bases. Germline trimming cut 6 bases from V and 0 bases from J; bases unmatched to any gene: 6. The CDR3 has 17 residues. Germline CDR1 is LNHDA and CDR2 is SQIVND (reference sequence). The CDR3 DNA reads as TGTGCCAGTAGCCGGGGGACAGGGGGCTCTAGCAATCAGCCCCAGCATTTT. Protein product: CASSRGTGGSSNQPQHF. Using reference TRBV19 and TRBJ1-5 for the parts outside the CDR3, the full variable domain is DGGITQSPKYLFRKEGQNVTLSCEQNLNHDAMYWYRQDPGQGLRLIYYSQIVNDFQKGDIAEGYSVSREKKESFPLTVTSAQKNPTAFYLCASSRGTGGSSNQPQHFGDGTRLSIL.

Here the CDR3 reads CASGLGVGGYTF. CDR3 coding DNA: TGTGCTAGTGGTTTGGGCGTGGGCGGCTACACCTTC. This chain links TRBV12-5 with TRBJ1-2; the D is unclear. The CDR3 consists of 12 residues. CDR1 and CDR2 from the germline V gene are LGHNT and FRNRAP. V gave up 1 base and J gave up 8 bases, with 8 bases separating them.

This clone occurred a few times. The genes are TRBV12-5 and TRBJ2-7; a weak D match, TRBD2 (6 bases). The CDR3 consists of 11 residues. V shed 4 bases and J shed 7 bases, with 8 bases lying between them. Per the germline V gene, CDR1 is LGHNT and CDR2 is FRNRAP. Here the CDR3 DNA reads TGTGCTAGTGGTTCCCGGGAGGAGCAGTACTTC. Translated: CASGSREEQYF.

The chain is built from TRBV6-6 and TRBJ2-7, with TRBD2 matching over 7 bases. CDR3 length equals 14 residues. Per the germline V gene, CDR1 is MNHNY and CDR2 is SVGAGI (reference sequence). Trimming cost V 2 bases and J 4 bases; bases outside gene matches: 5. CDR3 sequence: CASSYEGGPYEQYF. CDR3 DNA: TGTGCCAGCAGTTACGAGGGAGGGCCTTACGAGCAGTACTTC.

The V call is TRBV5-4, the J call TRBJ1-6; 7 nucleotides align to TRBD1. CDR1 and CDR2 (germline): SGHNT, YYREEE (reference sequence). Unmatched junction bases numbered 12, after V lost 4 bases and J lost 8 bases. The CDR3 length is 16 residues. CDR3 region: CASSLRPGQRDSPLHF. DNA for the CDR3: TGTGCCAGCAGCCTTCGACCGGGACAGAGGGATTCACCCCTCCACTTT.

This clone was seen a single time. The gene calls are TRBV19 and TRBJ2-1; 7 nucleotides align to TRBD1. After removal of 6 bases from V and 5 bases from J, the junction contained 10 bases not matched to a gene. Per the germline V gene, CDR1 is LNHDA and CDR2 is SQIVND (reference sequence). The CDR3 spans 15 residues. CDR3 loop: CASRNGQVGDNEQFF. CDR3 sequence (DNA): TGTGCCAGTAGGAATGGACAGGTCGGCGACAATGAGCAGTTCTTC. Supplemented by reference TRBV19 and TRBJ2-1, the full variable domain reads DGGITQSPKYLFRKEGQNVTLSCEQNLNHDAMYWYRQDPGQGLRLIYYSQIVNDFQKGDIAEGYSVSREKKESFPLTVTSAQKNPTAFYLCASRNGQVGDNEQFFGPGTRLTVL.

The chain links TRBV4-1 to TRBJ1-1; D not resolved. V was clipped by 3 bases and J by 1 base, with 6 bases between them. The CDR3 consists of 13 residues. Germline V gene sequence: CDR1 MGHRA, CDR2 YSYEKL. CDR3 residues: CASSHPSNTEAFF. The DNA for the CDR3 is TGCGCCAGCAGCCACCCATCGAACACTGAAGCTTTCTTT.

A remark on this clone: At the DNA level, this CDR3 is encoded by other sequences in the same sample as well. Written as DNA, the CDR3 is TGCGCCAGCAGCTTGGAGCTAGATACGCAGTATTTT. This gives the protein CASSLELDTQYF. This chain uses TRBV5-1 with TRBJ2-3; D not certain. V shed 0 bases and J shed 5 bases, with 4 bases lying between them. The germline V gene has CDR1 SGHRS and CDR2 YFSETQ. The CDR3 runs 12 residues.

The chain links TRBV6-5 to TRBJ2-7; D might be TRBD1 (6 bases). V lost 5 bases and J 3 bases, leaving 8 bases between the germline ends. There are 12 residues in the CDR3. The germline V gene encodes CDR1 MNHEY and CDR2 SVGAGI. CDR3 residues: CASSRTDYEQYF. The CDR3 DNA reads TGTGCCAGCAGTCGGACAGACTACGAGCAGTACTTC.

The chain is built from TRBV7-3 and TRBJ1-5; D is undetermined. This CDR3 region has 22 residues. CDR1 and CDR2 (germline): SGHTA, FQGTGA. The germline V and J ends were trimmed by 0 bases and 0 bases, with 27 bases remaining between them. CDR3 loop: CASSLTYFPHWRAGNSNQPQHF. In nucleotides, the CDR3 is TGTGCCAGCAGCTTAACGTACTTCCCTCATTGGAGGGCGGGAAATAGCAATCAGCCCCAGCATTTT.

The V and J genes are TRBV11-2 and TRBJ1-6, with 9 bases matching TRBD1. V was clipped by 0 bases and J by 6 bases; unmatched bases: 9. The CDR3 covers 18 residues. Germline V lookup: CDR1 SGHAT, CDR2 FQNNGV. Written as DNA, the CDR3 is TGTGCCAGCAGCTTAGAACAGGGGGCAAGTACGGGTAATTCACCCCTCCACTTT. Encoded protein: CASSLEQGASTGNSPLHF.

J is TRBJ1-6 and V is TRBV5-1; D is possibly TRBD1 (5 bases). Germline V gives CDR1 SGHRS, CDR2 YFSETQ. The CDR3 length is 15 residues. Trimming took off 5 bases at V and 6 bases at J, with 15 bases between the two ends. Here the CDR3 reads CASRETDSINSPLHF. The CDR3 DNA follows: TGCGCCAGCAGGGAGACAGACAGCATTAATTCACCCCTCCACTTT.

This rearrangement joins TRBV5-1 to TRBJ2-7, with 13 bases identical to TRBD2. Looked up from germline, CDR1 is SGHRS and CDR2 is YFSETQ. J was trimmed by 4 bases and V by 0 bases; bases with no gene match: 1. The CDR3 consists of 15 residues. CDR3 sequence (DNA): TGCGCCAGCAGCTTGGCACTAGCGGGAGGGTACGAGCAGTACTTC. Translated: CASSLALAGGYEQYF.

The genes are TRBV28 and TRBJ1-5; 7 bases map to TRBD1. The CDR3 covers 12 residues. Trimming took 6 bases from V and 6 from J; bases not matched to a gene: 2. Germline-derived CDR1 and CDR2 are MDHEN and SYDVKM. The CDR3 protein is CASRQGSQPQHF. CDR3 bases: TGTGCCAGCAGACAGGGGAGTCAGCCCCAGCATTTT.

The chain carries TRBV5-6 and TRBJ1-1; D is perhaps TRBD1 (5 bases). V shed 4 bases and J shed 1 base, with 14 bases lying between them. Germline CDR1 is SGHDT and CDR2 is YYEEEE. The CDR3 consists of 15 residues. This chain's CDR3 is CASSPKLDRNTEAFF. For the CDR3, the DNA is TGTGCCAGCAGCCCCAAACTTGACAGGAACACTGAAGCTTTCTTT. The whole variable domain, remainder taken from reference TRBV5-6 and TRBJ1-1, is DAGVTQSPTHLIKTRGQQVTLRCSPKSGHDTVSWYQQALGQGPQFIFQYYEEEERQRGNFPDRFSGHQFPNYSSELNVNALLLGDSALYLCASSPKLDRNTEAFFGQGTRLTVV.

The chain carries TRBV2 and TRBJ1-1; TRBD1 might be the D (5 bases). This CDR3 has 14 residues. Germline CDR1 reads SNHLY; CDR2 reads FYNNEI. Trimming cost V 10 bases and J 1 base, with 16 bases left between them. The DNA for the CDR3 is TGTGCCACCTCAGACAGTAGATCGAACACTGAAGCTTTCTTT. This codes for CATSDSRSNTEAFF.

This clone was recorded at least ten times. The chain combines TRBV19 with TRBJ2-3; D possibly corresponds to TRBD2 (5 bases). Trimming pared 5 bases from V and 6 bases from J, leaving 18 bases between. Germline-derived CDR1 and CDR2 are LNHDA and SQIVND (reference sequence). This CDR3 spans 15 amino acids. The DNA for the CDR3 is TGTGCCAGTAGTCCTGGGCGGGTTCTAGGCGATACGCAGTATTTT. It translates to CASSPGRVLGDTQYF.

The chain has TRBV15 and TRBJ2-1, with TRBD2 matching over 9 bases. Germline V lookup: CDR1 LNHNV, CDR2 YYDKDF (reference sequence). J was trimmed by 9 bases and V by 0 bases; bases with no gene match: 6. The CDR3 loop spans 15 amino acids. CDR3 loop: CATSRDPSGIGEQFF. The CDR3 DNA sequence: TGTGCCACCAGCAGAGATCCTAGCGGGATAGGTGAGCAGTTCTTC.

The CDR3 here is CASSLGPFPADTEAFF. In DNA form, the CDR3 reads TGTGCCAGCAGTCTGGGGCCGTTCCCCGCGGACACTGAAGCTTTCTTT. V is TRBV27 and J is TRBJ1-1; possible D gene TRBD1, 5 bases. Trimming pared 5 bases from V and 3 bases from J, leaving 19 bases between. The CDR3 spans 16 residues. Germline CDR1 and CDR2: MNHEY and SMNVEV (reference sequence).

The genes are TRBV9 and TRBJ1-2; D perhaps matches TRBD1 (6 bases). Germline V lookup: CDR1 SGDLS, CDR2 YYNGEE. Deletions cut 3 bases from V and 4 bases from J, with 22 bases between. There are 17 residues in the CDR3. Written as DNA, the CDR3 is TGTGCCAGCAGCGACCGCCCGGACAGCCGCCTGAGCTATGGCTACACCTTC. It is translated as CASSDRPDSRLSYGYTF. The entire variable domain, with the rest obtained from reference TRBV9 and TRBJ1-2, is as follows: DSGVTQTPKHLITATGQRVTLRCSPRSGDLSVYWYQQSLDQGLQFLIQYYNGEERAKGNILERFSAQQFPDLHSELNLSSLELGDSALYFCASSDRPDSRLSYGYTFGSGTRLTVV.

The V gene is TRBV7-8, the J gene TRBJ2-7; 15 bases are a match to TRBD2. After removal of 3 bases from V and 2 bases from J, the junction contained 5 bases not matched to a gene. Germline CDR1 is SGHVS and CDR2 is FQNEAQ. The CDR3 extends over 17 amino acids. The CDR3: CASSFSGTSGRPYEQYF. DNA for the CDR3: TGTGCCAGCAGCTTTAGTGGGACTAGCGGGAGGCCCTACGAGCAGTACTTC.

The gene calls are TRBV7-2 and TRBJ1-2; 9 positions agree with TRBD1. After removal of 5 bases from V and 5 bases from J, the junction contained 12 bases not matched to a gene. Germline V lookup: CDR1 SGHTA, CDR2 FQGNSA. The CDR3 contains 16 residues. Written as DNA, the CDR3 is TGTGCCAGCAGCCCCCGGCGCGGGACAGGGAATTATGGCTACACCTTC. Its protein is CASSPRRGTGNYGYTF.

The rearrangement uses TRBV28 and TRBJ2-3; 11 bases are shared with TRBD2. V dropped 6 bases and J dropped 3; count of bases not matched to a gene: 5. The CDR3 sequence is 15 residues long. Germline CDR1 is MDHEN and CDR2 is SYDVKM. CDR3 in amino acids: CASSMTSGATDTQYF. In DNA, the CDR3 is TGTGCCAGCAGCATGACTAGCGGGGCAACAGATACGCAGTATTTT.